These T cell receptor beta chains were read from a single sample in a study of blood T cells in healthy people across ages. TCRdb reprocessed the 5' RACE reads with MiXCR, giving one entry per CDR3 protein. The sample lists hundreds of thousands of distinct CDR3 sequences; roughly half were seen once. The sample consisted of blood. The receptors come from a woman over 75 in good health. CDR3s include the opening cysteine and the closing phenylalanine or tryptophan. Each record gives: V gene, clone size, J gene, D gene, CDR3 DNA, CDR3 protein. D genes are given only for firm matches. The listing skips clone size in some rows; elsewhere it reads once, few, many or a size class.

>TRBV29-1|few|TRBJ1-5|-
TGCAGCGTTGCCGCCGCCCCGGGGACGGAAAGCAATCAGCCCCAGCATTTT
CSVAAAPGTESNQPQHF
>TRBV20-1|-|TRBJ1-5|TRBD1
TGCAGTGCTAGCTCGGACAGGGGAAGAGGTTCTAATCAGCCCCAGCATTTT
CSASSDRGRGSNQPQHF
>TRBV9|many|TRBJ2-5|-
TGTGCCAGCAGCGTAGCAGGGGCTAAAGAGACCCAGTACTTC
CASSVAGAKETQYF
>TRBV5-1|-|TRBJ2-7|-
TGCGCCAGCAGCTTGGGACCCAGCCACGGGCGTAGTTACGAGCAGTACTTC
CASSLGPSHGRSYEQYF
>TRBV7-2|-|TRBJ2-5|TRBD1
TGTGCCAGCAGCTTAGCCCCAGGGGGCAGGGAGACCCAGTACTTC
CASSLAPGGRETQYF
>TRBV6-5|-|TRBJ2-5|-
TGTGCCAGCAGTGACTCAGGGGGGCGAGAGACCCAGTACTTC
CASSDSGGRETQYF
>TRBV30|-|TRBJ1-5|-
TGTGCCTCCTCAGGTTTAGGAAATCAGCCCCAGCATTTT
CASSGLGNQPQHF
>TRBV28|-|TRBJ2-7|-
TGTGCCAGCAGCCCCGGACTCCCCTACGAGCAGTACTTC
CASSPGLPYEQYF
>TRBV2|many|TRBJ1-4|TRBD1
TGTGCCAGCAGTGATCAATCACAGGGGAATGAAAAACTGTTTTTT
CASSDQSQGNEKLFF
>TRBV20-1|-|TRBJ1-5|TRBD1
TGCAGTGCTAACCCGGGACAGGGTTCATCGCCCCAGCATTTT
CSANPGQGSSPQHF
>TRBV18|few|TRBJ2-2|-
TGTGCCAGCTCACCACCTACCGGACAGCCGTTCACCGGGGAGCTGTTTTTT
CASSPPTGQPFTGELFF
>TRBV5-1|many|TRBJ2-1|-
TGCGCCAGCAGCTTGGTTCTGGAAAAGGGTGAGCAGTTCTTC
CASSLVLEKGEQFF
>TRBV4-1|many|TRBJ2-7|TRBD1
TGCGCCAGCAGCCAAGAAGGGGGCCAACCTTCCTACGAGCAGTACTTC
CASSQEGGQPSYEQYF
>TRBV6-5|once|TRBJ2-5|TRBD1
TGTGCCAGCAGTTACGCTCCAGGGGGAACACAAGGGACCCAGTACTTC
CASSYAPGGTQGTQYF
>TRBV29-1|-|TRBJ2-1|-
TGCAGCGCCAGGGCGAGCGGGTGGAATAAGCAGTTCTTC
CSARASGWNKQFF
>TRBV20-1|-|TRBJ2-7|TRBD2
TGCAGTGCTAGAGAAGGACTAGCGGGGACCTACGAGCAGTACTTC
CSAREGLAGTYEQYF
>TRBV7-2|-|TRBJ2-1|-
TGTGCCAGCAGCGGGGACCCAACGAGGTCAGATACGCAGTTCTTC
CASSGDPTRSDTQFF
>TRBV7-6|-|TRBJ2-5|-
TGTGCCAGCAGCCCCCCCTTTGGCGAGACCCAGTACTTC
CASSPPFGETQYF
>TRBV7-3|-|TRBJ2-3|-
TGTGCCAGCAGCGACTCAGGGGGGGGCCCAGATACGCAGTATTTT
CASSDSGGGPDTQYF
>TRBV12-3/TRBV12-4|-|TRBJ2-1|-
TGTGCCAGCAGCCGTATTCCGGGGGTCTCCTACAATGAGCAGTTCTTC
CASSRIPGVSYNEQFF
>TRBV6-1|few|TRBJ1-5|-
TGTGCCAGCAGTGATCCCCCATATCAGCCCCAGCATTTT
CASSDPPYQPQHF
>TRBV7-3|few|TRBJ2-2|-
TGTGCCAGCACAAACGGGGGAACGAACACCGGGGAGCTGTTTTTT
CASTNGGTNTGELFF
>TRBV27|-|TRBJ2-1|-
TGTGCCAGCAAGGGGCATTCCGAACGGGAGCAGTTCTTC
CASKGHSEREQFF
>TRBV28|-|TRBJ2-1|TRBD2
TGTGCCAGCAGTCTAAGGGGACTAGCGGGAATCTTTGACAATGAGCAGTTCTTC
CASSLRGLAGIFDNEQFF
>TRBV4-2|-|TRBJ2-3|-
TGTGCCAGCGGCCAAGAAGATGGTAGCCGCGCAGATACGCAGTATTTT
CASGQEDGSRADTQYF
>TRBV28|few|TRBJ2-1|-
TGTGCCAGCAGTTCCGGGACACTGAACAATGGGCAGTTCTTC
CASSSGTLNNGQFF
>TRBV9|many|TRBJ2-1|-
TGTGCCAGCAGCGTAGGAAGCGGGTGGGGACACAATGAGCAGTTCTTC
CASSVGSGWGHNEQFF
>TRBV10-3|-|TRBJ2-3|TRBD1
TGTGCCATCAGTGCCTCCGACAGGGTCGATACGCAGTATTTT
CAISASDRVDTQYF
>TRBV5-5|few|TRBJ2-1|-
TGTGCCAGCAGATGGGGTGGGGGACGGGGGTGGAATGAGCAGTTCTTC
CASRWGGGRGWNEQFF
>TRBV5-5|few|TRBJ1-2|-
TGTGCCAGCAGCCCGGTTTACCGGGGGGCCTATGGCTACACCTTC
CASSPVYRGAYGYTF
>TRBV6-6|-|TRBJ2-7|-
TGTGCCAGCTGGGGCTCCAACTACGAGCAGTACTTC
CASWGSNYEQYF
>TRBV18|many|TRBJ2-7|-
TGTGCCAGCTCACCAACGGGACTCTACGAGCAGTACTTC
CASSPTGLYEQYF
>TRBV29-1|-|TRBJ2-7|TRBD2
TGCAGCGTTGGGCTAGCGGGATATGATGTCGGCGAGCAGTACTTC
CSVGLAGYDVGEQYF
>TRBV5-1|many|TRBJ2-1|-
TGCGCCAGCAGCGTCCGTGGACAGTCGAACAATGAGCAGTTCTTC
CASSVRGQSNNEQFF
>TRBV6-5|few|TRBJ1-2|-
TGTGCCAGCAGTTACTCTGTCGGCAAGGAATATGGCTACACCTTC
CASSYSVGKEYGYTF
>TRBV12-3/TRBV12-4|-|TRBJ1-5|-
TGTGCCAGCAGTTATTGGAATAGCAATCAGCCCCAGCATTTT
CASSYWNSNQPQHF